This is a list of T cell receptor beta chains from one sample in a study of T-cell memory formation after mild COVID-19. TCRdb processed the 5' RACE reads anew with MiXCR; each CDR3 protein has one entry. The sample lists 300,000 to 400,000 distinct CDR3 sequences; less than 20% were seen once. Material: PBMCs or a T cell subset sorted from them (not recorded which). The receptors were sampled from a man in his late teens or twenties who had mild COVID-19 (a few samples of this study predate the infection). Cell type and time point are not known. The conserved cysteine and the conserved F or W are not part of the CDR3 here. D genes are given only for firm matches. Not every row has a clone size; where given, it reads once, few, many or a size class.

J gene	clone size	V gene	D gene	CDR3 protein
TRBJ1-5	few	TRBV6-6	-	ASGNLYSNQPQH
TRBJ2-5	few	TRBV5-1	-	ASRLGGRETQY
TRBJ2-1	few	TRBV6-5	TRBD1	ASSYPGTDGRHEQF
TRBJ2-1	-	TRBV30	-	AWSRSMAYNEQF
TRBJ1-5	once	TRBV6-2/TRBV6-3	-	ASSYQVGGPQH
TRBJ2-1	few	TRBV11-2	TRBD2	ASSLWLAGIDEQF
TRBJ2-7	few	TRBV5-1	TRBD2	ASSLAPGLDSYEQY
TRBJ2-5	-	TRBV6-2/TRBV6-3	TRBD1	ASRWTGVETQY
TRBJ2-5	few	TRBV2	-	ASAGGRDTYQETQY
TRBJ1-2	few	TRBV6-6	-	ASSYSGSNYGYT
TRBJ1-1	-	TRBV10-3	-	AIRNLGTEAF
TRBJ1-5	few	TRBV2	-	ASRQGGGQPQH
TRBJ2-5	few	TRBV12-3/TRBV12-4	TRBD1	ASRPGQGKETQY
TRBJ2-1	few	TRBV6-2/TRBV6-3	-	ASSYSRAYNEQF
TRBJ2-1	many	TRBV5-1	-	ASSPAGFSSYNEQF
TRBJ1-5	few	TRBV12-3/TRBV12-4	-	ASSAETGPNSNQPQH
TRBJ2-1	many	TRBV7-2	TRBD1	ASSLGGTGGVVEQF
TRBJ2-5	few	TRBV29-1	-	SVEQGPLWGETQY
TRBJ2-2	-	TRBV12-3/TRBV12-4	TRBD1	ASRLGQGRRELF
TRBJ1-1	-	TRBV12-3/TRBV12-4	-	ASSLEQGYTEAF
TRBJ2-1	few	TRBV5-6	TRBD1	ASSLGTGALNEQF
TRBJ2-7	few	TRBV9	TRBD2	ASSASGGTEEQY
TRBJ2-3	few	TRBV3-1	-	ASSSGPGNTQY
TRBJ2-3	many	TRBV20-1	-	SQKWRGTDTQY
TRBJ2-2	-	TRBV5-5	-	ASSLGNHMNTGELF
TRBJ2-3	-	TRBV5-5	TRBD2	ASSFLAGGPGTDTQY
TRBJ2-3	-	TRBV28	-	ASTSARHTDTQY
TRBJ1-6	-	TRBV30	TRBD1	AWRGDRGNSPLH
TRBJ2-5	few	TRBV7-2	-	ASSLDRLRYQETQY
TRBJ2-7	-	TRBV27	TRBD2	ASSLGVSGREQY
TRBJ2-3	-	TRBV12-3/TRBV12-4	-	ASTTGRFRTDTQY
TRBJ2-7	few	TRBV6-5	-	ASSYARGAGYEQY
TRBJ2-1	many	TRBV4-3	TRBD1	ASSQNTGTGGNEQF
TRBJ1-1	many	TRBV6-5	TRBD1	ASSLYRGTEAF
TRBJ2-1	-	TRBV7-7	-	ASSLEQGGEQF
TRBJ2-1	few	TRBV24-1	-	ATSDYGSANNEQF
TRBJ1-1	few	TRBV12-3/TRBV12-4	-	ASSFWGGQGEAF